This T cell receptor beta chain was retrieved from a study of shared clonotypes between healthy human individuals. Study-level findings and limits: Generation probabilities of non-shared clonotypes were lower (relative to those shared by all four donors).

The CDR3 loop spans 15 amino acids. The ends were cut back, 1 base at V and 4 bases at J, with 13 bases in the middle. Germline CDR1 LNHDA, CDR2 SQIVND (reference sequence). With respect to this clone: Its target is unknown.

Produced via immunoSEQ multiplex PCR; TCRdb's table is partial and in-frame only. The table has 1,500,000 or so clones, approximately 98.5% seen once. The receptor was isolated from a man younger than 45 in good health. V gene TRBV19 combines with J gene TRBJ1-2; D remains unclear. Sequences were obtained from naive CD4+ T cells sorted from blood. Subset denoted: CD45RA+ positively selected. This CDR3 is CASSIVGADLYGYTF. The CDR3 nucleotides read TGTGCCAGTAGTATAGTAGGAGCCGACCTCTATGGCTACACCTTC.